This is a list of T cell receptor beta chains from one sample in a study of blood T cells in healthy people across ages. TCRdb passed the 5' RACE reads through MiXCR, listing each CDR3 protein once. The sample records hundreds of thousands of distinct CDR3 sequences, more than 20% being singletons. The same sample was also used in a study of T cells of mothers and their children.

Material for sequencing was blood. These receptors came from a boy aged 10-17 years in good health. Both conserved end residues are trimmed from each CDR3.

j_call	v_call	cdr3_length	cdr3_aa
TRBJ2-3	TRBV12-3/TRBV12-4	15	ASSPRTSGDSTDTQY
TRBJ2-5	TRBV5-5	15	ASSLGYLAGPQETQY
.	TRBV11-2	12	ASSSTPGVGEQF
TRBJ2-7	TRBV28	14	ASSLRDGGGSYEQY
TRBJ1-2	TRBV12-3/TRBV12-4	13	ASSEATGTGNGYT
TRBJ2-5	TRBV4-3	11	ASSQDIRETQY
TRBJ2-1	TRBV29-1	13	SVEDRQGFYNEQF
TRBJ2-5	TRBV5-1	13	ASSGGTSYVETQY
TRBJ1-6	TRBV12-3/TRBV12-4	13	ASSSGGAYNSPLH
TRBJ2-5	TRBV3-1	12	ASSRWTGQETQY
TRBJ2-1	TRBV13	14	ASSLLKENPYNEQF
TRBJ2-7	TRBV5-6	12	ASSLGQQPYEQY
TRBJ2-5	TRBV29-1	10	SVVSGSETQY
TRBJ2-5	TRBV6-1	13	ASSELKGMSGGQY
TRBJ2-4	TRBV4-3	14	ASSQDRGQLENIQY
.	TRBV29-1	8	SVEDFRQF
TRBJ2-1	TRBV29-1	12	SVAPSGRGNEQF
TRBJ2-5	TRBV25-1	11	ASTRGGQETQY